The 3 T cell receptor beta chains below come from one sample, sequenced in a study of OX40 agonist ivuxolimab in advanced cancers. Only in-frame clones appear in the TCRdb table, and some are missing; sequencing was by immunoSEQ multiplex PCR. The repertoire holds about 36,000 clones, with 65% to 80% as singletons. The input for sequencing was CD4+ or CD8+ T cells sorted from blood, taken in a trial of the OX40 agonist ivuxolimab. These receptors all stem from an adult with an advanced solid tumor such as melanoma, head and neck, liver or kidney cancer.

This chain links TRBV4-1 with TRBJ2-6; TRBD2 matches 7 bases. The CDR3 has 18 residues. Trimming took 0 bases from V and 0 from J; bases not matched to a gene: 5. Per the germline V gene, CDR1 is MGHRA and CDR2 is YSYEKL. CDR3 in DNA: TGCGCCAGCAGCCAAGAGGGGGGGAATCCCTCTGGGGCCAACGTCCTGACTTTC. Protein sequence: CASSQEGGNPSGANVLTF.

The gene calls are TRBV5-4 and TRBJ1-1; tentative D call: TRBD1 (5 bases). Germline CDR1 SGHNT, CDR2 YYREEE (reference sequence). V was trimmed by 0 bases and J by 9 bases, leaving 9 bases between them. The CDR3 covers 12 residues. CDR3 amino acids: CASSLAQGQAFF. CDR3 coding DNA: TGTGCCAGCAGCTTGGCCCAGGGCCAAGCTTTCTTT.

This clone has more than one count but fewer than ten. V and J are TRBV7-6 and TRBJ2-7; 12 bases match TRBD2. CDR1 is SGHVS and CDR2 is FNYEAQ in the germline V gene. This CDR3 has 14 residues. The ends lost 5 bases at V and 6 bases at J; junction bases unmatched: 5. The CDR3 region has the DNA TGTGCCAGCAGCCCTAGCGGGGGGGCGGCCGAGCAGTACTTC. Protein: CASSPSGGAAEQYF. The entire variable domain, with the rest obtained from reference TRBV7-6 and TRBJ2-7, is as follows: GAGVSQSPRYKVTKRGQDVALRCDPISGHVSLYWYRQALGQGPEFLTYFNYEAQQDKSGLPNDRFSAERPEGSISTLTIQRTEQRDSAMYRCASSPSGGAAEQYFGPGTRLTVT.